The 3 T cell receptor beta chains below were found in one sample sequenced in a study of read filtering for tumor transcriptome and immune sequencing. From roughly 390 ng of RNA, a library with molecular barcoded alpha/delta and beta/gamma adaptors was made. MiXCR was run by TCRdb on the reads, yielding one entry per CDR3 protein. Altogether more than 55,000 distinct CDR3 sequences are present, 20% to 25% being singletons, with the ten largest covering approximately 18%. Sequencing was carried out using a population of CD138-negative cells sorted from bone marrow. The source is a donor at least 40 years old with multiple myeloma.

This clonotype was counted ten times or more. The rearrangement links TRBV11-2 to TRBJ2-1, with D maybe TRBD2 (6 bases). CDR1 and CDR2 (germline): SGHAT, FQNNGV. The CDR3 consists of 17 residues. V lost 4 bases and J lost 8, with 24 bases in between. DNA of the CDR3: TGTGCCAGCAGCTCGGGAGATTTAGCGTACCTTACGGATGAGCAGTTCTTC. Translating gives CASSSGDLAYLTDEQFF.

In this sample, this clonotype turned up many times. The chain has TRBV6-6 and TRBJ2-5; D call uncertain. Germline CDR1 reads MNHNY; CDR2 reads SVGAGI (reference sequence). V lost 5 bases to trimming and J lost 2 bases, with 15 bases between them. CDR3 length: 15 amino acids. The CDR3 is CASSHTAGPQETQYF. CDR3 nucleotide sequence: TGTGCCAGCAGTCACACGGCAGGACCGCAAGAGACCCAGTACTTC.

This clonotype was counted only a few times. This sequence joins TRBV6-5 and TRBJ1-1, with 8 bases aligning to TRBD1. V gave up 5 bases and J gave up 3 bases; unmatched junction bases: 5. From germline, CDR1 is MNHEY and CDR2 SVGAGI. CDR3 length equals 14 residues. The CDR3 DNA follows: TGTGCCAGCAGTCCGACAGGGGTCTACACTGAAGCTTTCTTT. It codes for CASSPTGVYTEAFF.